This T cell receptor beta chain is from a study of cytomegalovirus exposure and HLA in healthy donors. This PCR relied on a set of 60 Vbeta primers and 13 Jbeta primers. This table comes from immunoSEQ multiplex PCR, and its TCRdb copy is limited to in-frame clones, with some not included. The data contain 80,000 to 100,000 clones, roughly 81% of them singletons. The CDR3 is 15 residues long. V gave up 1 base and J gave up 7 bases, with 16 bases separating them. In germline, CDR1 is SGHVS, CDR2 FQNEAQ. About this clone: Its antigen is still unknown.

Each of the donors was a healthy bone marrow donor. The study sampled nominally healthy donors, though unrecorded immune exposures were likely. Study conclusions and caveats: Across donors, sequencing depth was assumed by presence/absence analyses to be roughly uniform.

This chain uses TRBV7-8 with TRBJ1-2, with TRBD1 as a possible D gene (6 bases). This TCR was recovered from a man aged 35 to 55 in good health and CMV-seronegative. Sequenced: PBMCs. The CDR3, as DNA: TGTGCCAGCAGCTTAGGGGGCGGGGGGGCGACTGGCTACACCTTC. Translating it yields CASSLGGGGATGYTF.